These 21 T cell receptor beta chains came from one sample sequenced in a study of T cell responses to AZD1222 COVID-19 vaccine. Sequencing used immunoSEQ multiplex PCR; TCRdb keeps in-frame clones, though not all of them. The top ten clones hold 13% of a sample with approximately 89,000 clones, 88% of them seen once. The sequences come from peripheral blood, collected on day 0 of AZD1222 vaccination. These receptors were collected from an adult in good health.

The V and J genes are TRBV7-3 and TRBJ1-5, with D unclear. The CDR3 is made up of 16 amino acids. Trimming shortened V by 5 bases and J by 3 bases, and 17 bases separated the two germline ends. Germline V CDR1 and CDR2: SGHTA, FQGTGA. CDR3 residues: CASSTEWGRNNQPQHF. As DNA, the CDR3 is TGTGCCAGCAGCACCGAGTGGGGTCGGAACAATCAGCCCCAGCATTTT. Together with reference TRBV7-3 and TRBJ1-5, the CDR3 gives the full variable domain: GAGVSQTPSNKVTEKGKYVELRCDPISGHTALYWYRQSLGQGPEFLIYFQGTGAADDSGLPNDRFFAVRPEGSVSTLKIQRTERGDSAVYLCASSTEWGRNNQPQHFGDGTRLSIL.

The CDR3 region has the DNA TGTGCCAGTAGCCCGGGGACAGGAGACATTCAGTACTTC. Translating gives CASSPGTGDIQYF. This chain connects TRBV19 to TRBJ2-4; TRBD1 agrees at 8 bases. J lost 8 bases, V lost 6 bases, and 6 bases had no gene match. The CDR3 loop spans 13 amino acids. CDR1 and CDR2 (germline): LNHDA, SQIVND (reference sequence).

V gene TRBV21-1 combines with J gene TRBJ1-1. TRBV21-1 is labeled a pseudogene. The CDR3 runs 17 residues. In DNA form, the CDR3 reads TGTGCCAGCAGCAAAGGGAGACCCAGGGGAGGGAACACTGAAGCTTTCTTT. Translation gives CASSKGRPRGGNTEAFF.

The J gene is TRBJ2-2, the V gene TRBV5-1; 9 bases line up with TRBD2. Germline lookup yields CDR1 SGHRS and CDR2 YFSETQ. The junction had 5 bases not matched to a gene; V was cut back by 0 bases and J by 2 bases. The CDR3 extends over 17 amino acids. The CDR3 coding sequence is TGCGCCAGCAGCTTGGATCGAGCGGGGGGAAACACCGGGGAGCTGTTTTTT. Amino acid sequence: CASSLDRAGGNTGELFF.

The chain has TRBV5-1 and TRBJ1-2; D possibly corresponds to TRBD1 (6 bases). CDR1 SGHRS and CDR2 YFSETQ come from the germline V gene. The germline V and J ends were trimmed by 0 bases and 7 bases, with 10 bases remaining between them. There are 13 residues in the CDR3. CDR3 sequence reads: CASSLVGAGGYTF. The CDR3 bases are TGCGCCAGCAGCTTGGTGGGGGCTGGTGGCTACACCTTC.

This clone was seen just once. The rearrangement joins TRBV7-8 to TRBJ2-1; D is possibly TRBD2 (6 bases). V was clipped by 3 bases and J by 5 bases, with 14 bases between them. Looked up from germline, CDR1 is SGHVS and CDR2 is FQNEAQ. The CDR3 runs to 15 residues. CDR3 in DNA: TGTGCCAGCAGCTTTTCAACCGGGACTCACAATGAGCAGTTCTTC. It encodes CASSFSTGTHNEQFF. Full variable domain (missing parts from reference TRBV7-8 and TRBJ2-1): GAGVSQSPRYKVAKRGQDVALRCDPISGHVSLFWYQQALGQGPEFLTYFQNEAQLDKSGLPSDRFFAERPEGSVSTLKIQRTQQEDSAVYLCASSFSTGTHNEQFFGPGTRLTVL.

J is TRBJ1-4 and V is TRBV30; D uncertain. This CDR3 has 13 residues. The germline V gene encodes CDR1 GTSNPN and CDR2 SVGIG (reference sequence). This CDR3 reads CASRKKVNEKLFF. The CDR3, as DNA: TGTGCTTCCAGAAAGAAAGTTAATGAAAAACTGTTTTTT.

This clone has more than one count but fewer than ten. The chain recombines TRBV9 with TRBJ2-2, with 9 bases fitting TRBD2. After removal of 5 bases from V and 4 bases from J, the junction contained 15 bases not matched to a gene. Germline V gives CDR1 SGDLS, CDR2 YYNGEE. This CDR3 has 18 amino acids. CDR3 DNA: TGTGCCAGCAGTCCAGGGAGGATAGCGGGGGCGGGCACCGGGGAGCTGTTTTTT. This translates into CASSPGRIAGAGTGELFF.

The sample holds one count of this clone. The chain uses TRBV4-3 and TRBJ2-5, with a weak D call TRBD1 (5 bases). The CDR3 sequence is 16 residues long. The V gene lost 0 bases and the J gene lost 1 base, with 12 bases spanning the gap. Germline CDR1 LGHNA, CDR2 YSLEER. Here the CDR3 reads CASSQDLARGQETQYF. The CDR3 DNA is TGCGCCAGCAGCCAAGATCTTGCAAGGGGCCAAGAGACCCAGTACTTC.

The V gene is TRBV28, the J gene TRBJ1-4; possible D gene TRBD1, 6 bases. Germline V gene lookup returns CDR1 MDHEN and CDR2 SYDVKM. V lost 3 bases to trimming and J lost 10 bases, with 12 bases between them. The CDR3 loop spans 13 amino acids. The CDR3: CASSFQGKGKLFF. The DNA for the CDR3 is TGTGCCAGCAGTTTCCAGGGGAAGGGAAAACTGTTTTTT.

The V call is TRBV5-1, the J call TRBJ1-1; the D gene is possibly TRBD1 (5 bases). Germline V gene data show CDR1 as SGHRS and CDR2 as YFSETQ. This CDR3 has 14 amino acids. Deletions cut 7 bases from V and 0 bases from J, with 13 bases between. The CDR3 loop is CASSKLDMNTEAFF. The CDR3 DNA reads TGCGCCAGCTCGAAACTGGACATGAACACTGAAGCTTTCTTT.

This clone was found a few times. V is TRBV9 and J is TRBJ1-1; D is uncertain. V lost 2 bases to trimming and J lost 9 bases, with 14 bases between them. The germline V gene has CDR1 SGDLS and CDR2 YYNGEE. This CDR3 contains 13 residues. CDR3 amino acids: CASSVTLATQAFF. In DNA form, the CDR3 reads TGTGCCAGCAGCGTGACCTTAGCCACCCAAGCTTTCTTT.

The gene calls are TRBV7-2 and TRBJ2-7; the D gene could be TRBD1 or TRBD2 (6 bases each). Germline CDR1 and CDR2: SGHTA and FQGNSA. The length of the CDR3 is 14 residues. Trimming took 4 bases from V and 2 from J, leaving 12 bases between them. CDR3 protein: CASSSTGGAYEQYF. The CDR3 DNA sequence: TGTGCCAGCAGCTCCACCGGGGGCGCCTACGAGCAGTACTTC.

V gene TRBV24-1 combines with J gene TRBJ1-4; a possible D gene is TRBD1 (6 bases). CDR1 KGHDR and CDR2 SFDVKD come from the germline V gene. This CDR3 is 16 amino acids long. Deletions cut 3 bases from V and 8 bases from J, with 18 bases between. The CDR3 nucleotides read TGTGCCACCAGTGATCCCGTGGGGGGGGCACCAGAAAAACTGTTTTTT. The encoded protein is CATSDPVGGAPEKLFF.

This chain uses TRBV2 with TRBJ1-5; D not certain. V lost 2 bases and J 6 bases, leaving 8 bases between the germline ends. This CDR3 region has 13 residues. Per germline, CDR1 SNHLY and CDR2 FYNNEI. The CDR3 bases are TGTGCCAGCAGTGAATCGGGGAGTCAGCCCCAGCATTTT. This encodes CASSESGSQPQHF.

The chain joins TRBV6-5 to TRBJ2-7; D may be TRBD1 (6 bases). The germline V gene encodes CDR1 MNHEY and CDR2 SVGAGI. There are 11 residues in the CDR3. Trimming pared 9 bases from V and 4 bases from J, leaving 10 bases between. The CDR3 sequence: CASRTVYEQYF. DNA for the CDR3: TGTGCCAGTCGGACAGTTTACGAGCAGTACTTC.

This chain joins TRBV7-9 and TRBJ1-1, with a possible D match to TRBD1 (6 bases). The germline gives CDR1 SEHNR, CDR2 FQNEAQ (reference sequence). V lost 5 bases and J lost 6, with 10 bases in between. This CDR3 has 12 amino acids. The DNA for the CDR3 is TGTGCCAGCAGCCTACAGGGCTCTGAAGCTTTCTTT. It yields the protein CASSLQGSEAFF.

This clone was detected once. J is TRBJ2-7 and V is TRBV7-2, with 8 bases identical to TRBD1. The CDR3 totals 14 residues. V shed 5 bases, J shed 5 bases, and the junction held 8 bases outside the gene matches. Germline CDR1 is SGHTA and CDR2 is FQGNSA. The CDR3 DNA follows: TGTGCCAGCAGCCCCGTGACAGGGGTTCACGAGCAGTACTTC. Translation: CASSPVTGVHEQYF.

The chain uses TRBV30 and TRBJ1-2; 8 bases are a match to TRBD1. V dropped 3 bases and J dropped 8; count of bases not matched to a gene: 11. CDR1 and CDR2 (germline): GTSNPN, SVGIG (reference sequence). This CDR3 region has 14 residues. As DNA, the CDR3 is TGTGCCTGGAGGGGACAGGCCGATCTGGGGGGCTACACCTTC. Amino acids: CAWRGQADLGGYTF. The variable domain in full, with the rest retrieved from reference TRBV30 and TRBJ1-2, is SQTIHQWPATLVQPVGSPLSLECTVEGTSNPNLYWYRQAAGRGLQLLFYSVGIGQISSEVPQNLSASRPQDRQFILSSKKLLLSDSGFYLCAWRGQADLGGYTFGSGTRLTVV.

The chain has TRBV7-8 and TRBJ1-6; D unresolved. V was clipped by 0 bases and J by 11 bases, with 14 bases between them. There are 15 residues in the CDR3. Germline CDR1 SGHVS, CDR2 FQNEAQ. The CDR3 nucleotides read TGTGCCAGCAGCTTAGCGGCGGATAGTCGCGCACCCCTCCACTTT. This gives the protein CASSLAADSRAPLHF.

The chain couples TRBV5-1 to TRBJ1-5; D ambiguous. The CDR3 loop spans 14 amino acids. With 4 bases removed from V and 2 bases from J, the gap between germline ends came to 10 bases. Germline CDR1 is SGHRS and CDR2 is YFSETQ. Here the CDR3 reads CASSPSSGNQPQHF. DNA for the CDR3: TGCGCCAGCAGCCCTAGTTCGGGCAATCAGCCCCAGCATTTT.